The rows below give T cell receptor beta chains drawn from one sample of a study of OX40 agonist ivuxolimab in advanced cancers. Clones were sequenced by immunoSEQ multiplex PCR, and TCRdb holds only the in-frame ones, with some missing. The data show under 45,000 clones, roughly four fifths seen once. The sample consisted of CD4+ or CD8+ T cells sorted from blood, taken in a trial of the OX40 agonist ivuxolimab. The receptors shown here come from an adult with an advanced solid tumor such as melanoma, head and neck, liver or kidney cancer. CDR3s include the opening cysteine and the closing phenylalanine or tryptophan. The D gene is left open where the match is weak. Where a row states a size, it is once, few, many or the class of an expanded clone; other rows omit it.

abundance: NA
j_gene: TRBJ2-3
d_gene: NA
len: 13
v_gene: TRBV5-4
CDR3nt: TGTGCCAGCAGCTTGGGAGGCACAGATACGCAGTATTTT
CDR3aa: CASSLGGTDTQYF

abundance: NA
j_gene: TRBJ2-5
d_gene: NA
len: 13
v_gene: TRBV5-1
CDR3nt: TGCGCCAGCAGCTTGGGCGGCCAAGAGACCCAGTACTTC
CDR3aa: CASSLGGQETQYF

abundance: NA
j_gene: TRBJ2-3
d_gene: NA
len: 17
v_gene: TRBV5-1
CDR3nt: TGCGCCAGCAGCACACCTTTGGGGAGGGGGGCGGCAGATACGCAGTATTTT
CDR3aa: CASSTPLGRGAADTQYF

abundance: medium-sized
j_gene: TRBJ1-1
d_gene: NA
len: 15
v_gene: TRBV5-4
CDR3nt: TGTGCCAGCAGCTTTGGAGGGGGTTCGTACACTGAAGCTTTCTTT
CDR3aa: CASSFGGGSYTEAFF

abundance: NA
j_gene: TRBJ1-1
d_gene: NA
len: 15
v_gene: TRBV9
CDR3nt: TGTGCCAGCAGCGTAGATGCTTCGGGTGACACTGAAGCTTTCTTT
CDR3aa: CASSVDASGDTEAFF

abundance: NA
j_gene: TRBJ1-5
d_gene: NA
len: 14
v_gene: TRBV6-1
CDR3nt: TGTGCCAGCAGTGAGACATGGGGCAATCAGCCCCAGCATTTT
CDR3aa: CASSETWGNQPQHF

abundance: NA
j_gene: TRBJ1-2
d_gene: NA
len: 12
v_gene: TRBV5-4
CDR3nt: TGTGCCAGCAGCTTGGAATCCTATGGCTACACCTTC
CDR3aa: CASSLESYGYTF

abundance: NA
j_gene: TRBJ1-2
d_gene: NA
len: 14
v_gene: TRBV18
CDR3nt: TGTGCCAGCTCACCAACCAGGGAATACTATGGCTACACCTTC
CDR3aa: CASSPTREYYGYTF

abundance: NA
j_gene: TRBJ2-2
d_gene: NA
len: 18
v_gene: TRBV30
CDR3nt: TGTGCCTGGAGTGTACAAGCCCCCGCCAGGAATTTGGGCGGGGAGCTGTTTTTT
CDR3aa: CAWSVQAPARNLGGELFF

abundance: NA
j_gene: TRBJ1-1
d_gene: NA
len: 13
v_gene: TRBV6-4
CDR3nt: TGTGCCAGCTCGGTAGGGACGAACACTGAAGCTTTCTTT
CDR3aa: CASSVGTNTEAFF

abundance: NA
j_gene: TRBJ1-2
d_gene: NA
len: 14
v_gene: TRBV6-5
CDR3nt: TGTGCCAGCAGTTTAATAAGGGGGTTCTATGGCTACACCTTC
CDR3aa: CASSLIRGFYGYTF

abundance: NA
j_gene: TRBJ2-2
d_gene: NA
len: 12
v_gene: TRBV25-1
CDR3nt: TGTGCCAGCAGTGAGAACACCGGGGAGCTGTTTTTT
CDR3aa: CASSENTGELFF

abundance: NA
j_gene: TRBJ2-1
d_gene: NA
len: 16
v_gene: TRBV7-6
CDR3nt: TGTGCCAGCAGCTCCCTAGCGTACGGCTCCTACAATGAGCAGTTCTTC
CDR3aa: CASSSLAYGSYNEQFF

abundance: NA
j_gene: TRBJ2-7
d_gene: NA
len: 12
v_gene: TRBV7-9
CDR3nt: TGTGCCAGCAGCTTGGGCGACAGTCCGGAGTACTTC
CDR3aa: CASSLGDSPEYF

abundance: NA
j_gene: TRBJ2-2
d_gene: TRBD2
len: 14
v_gene: TRBV30
CDR3nt: TGTGCCTGGAAAGGTCTAGCGGGGGCCGGGGAGCTGTTTTTT
CDR3aa: CAWKGLAGAGELFF

abundance: few
j_gene: TRBJ2-1
d_gene: TRBD2
len: 16
v_gene: TRBV11-2
CDR3nt: TGTGCCAGCAGCCCAACCGGGACTAGCAGTATTAATGAGCAGTTCTTC
CDR3aa: CASSPTGTSSINEQFF

abundance: NA
j_gene: TRBJ2-3
d_gene: NA
len: 14
v_gene: TRBV19
CDR3nt: TGTGCCAGTAGTATGGGGCAGGGCACAGATACGCAGTATTTT
CDR3aa: CASSMGQGTDTQYF

abundance: NA
j_gene: TRBJ2-6
d_gene: NA
len: 15
v_gene: TRBV7-2
CDR3nt: TGTGCCAGCAGCCTAAGGAGGGCCGGGGCCAACGTCCTGACTTTC
CDR3aa: CASSLRRAGANVLTF

abundance: NA
j_gene: TRBJ2-2
d_gene: NA
len: 15
v_gene: TRBV10-3
CDR3nt: TGTGCCATGGCGCCAGACCGGGGAGGCACCGGGGAGCTGTTTTTT
CDR3aa: CAMAPDRGGTGELFF

abundance: once
j_gene: TRBJ1-1
d_gene: NA
len: 12
v_gene: TRBV29-1
CDR3nt: TGCAGCGTTCGGGGCTTGAACACTGAAGCTTTCTTT
CDR3aa: CSVRGLNTEAFF

abundance: NA
j_gene: TRBJ1-3
d_gene: NA
len: 14
v_gene: TRBV12-5
CDR3nt: TGTGCTAGTGGTTTGGACTACTCTGGAAACACCATATATTTT
CDR3aa: CASGLDYSGNTIYF

abundance: NA
j_gene: TRBJ2-5
d_gene: NA
len: 14
v_gene: TRBV6-5
CDR3nt: TGTGCCAGCAGCCTTCGGACTACCGATACGAAGCAGTACTTC
CDR3aa: CASSLRTTDTKQYF

abundance: NA
j_gene: TRBJ2-1
d_gene: NA
len: 14
v_gene: TRBV29-1
CDR3nt: TGCAGCGTTGTATTAGCGGCCCTTCTTGGTGAGCAGTTCTTC
CDR3aa: CSVVLAALLGEQFF

abundance: NA
j_gene: TRBJ1-2
d_gene: NA
len: 15
v_gene: TRBV7-3
CDR3nt: TGTGCCAGCAGCCTCCTGGGAGGGGTCATTCCCGGCTACACCTTC
CDR3aa: CASSLLGGVIPGYTF

abundance: NA
j_gene: TRBJ2-3
d_gene: NA
len: 15
v_gene: TRBV5-1
CDR3nt: TGCGCCAGCAGCTTGTCGGGCGGGACGAGAGATACGCAGTATTTT
CDR3aa: CASSLSGGTRDTQYF

abundance: NA
j_gene: TRBJ2-3
d_gene: NA
len: 16
v_gene: TRBV7-6
CDR3nt: TGTGCCAGCAGCCCCCCGAGTAGCGTTAGCACAGATACGCAGTATTTT
CDR3aa: CASSPPSSVSTDTQYF

abundance: NA
j_gene: TRBJ2-3
d_gene: TRBD2
len: 15
v_gene: TRBV5-1
CDR3nt: TGCGCCAGCAGACGGACTAGCGGAAGCACAGATACGCAGTATTTT
CDR3aa: CASRRTSGSTDTQYF

abundance: NA
j_gene: TRBJ2-3
d_gene: NA
len: 15
v_gene: TRBV18
CDR3nt: TGTGCCAGCTCCCCAAGACCCGGTGTCCCAGATACGCAGTATTTT
CDR3aa: CASSPRPGVPDTQYF

abundance: NA
j_gene: TRBJ1-2
d_gene: NA
len: 13
v_gene: TRBV29-1
CDR3nt: TGCAGCGTTATGAGCTCCTTTACCTATGGCTACACCTTC
CDR3aa: CSVMSSFTYGYTF

abundance: NA
j_gene: TRBJ1-2
d_gene: NA
len: 13
v_gene: TRBV5-1
CDR3nt: TGCGCCAGCAGCTTGGAGGGTAACTATGGCTACACCTTC
CDR3aa: CASSLEGNYGYTF

abundance: NA
j_gene: TRBJ2-2
d_gene: NA
len: 15
v_gene: TRBV6-5
CDR3nt: TGTGCCAGCAGTTTTGCGGGACCGCGCACCGGGGAGCTGTTTTTT
CDR3aa: CASSFAGPRTGELFF

abundance: NA
j_gene: TRBJ2-2
d_gene: NA
len: 12
v_gene: TRBV7-3
CDR3nt: TGTGCCAGCAGCTTCCGAACCGGGGAGCTGTTTTTT
CDR3aa: CASSFRTGELFF